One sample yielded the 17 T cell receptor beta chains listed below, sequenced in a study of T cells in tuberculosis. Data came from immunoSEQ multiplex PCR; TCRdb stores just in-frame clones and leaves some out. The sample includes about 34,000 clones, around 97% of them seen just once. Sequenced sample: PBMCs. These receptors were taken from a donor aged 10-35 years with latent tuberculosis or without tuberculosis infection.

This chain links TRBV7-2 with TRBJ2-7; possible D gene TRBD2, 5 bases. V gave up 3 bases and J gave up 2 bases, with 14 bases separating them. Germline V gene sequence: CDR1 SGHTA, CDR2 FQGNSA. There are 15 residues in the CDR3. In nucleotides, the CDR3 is TGTGCCAGCAGCTTTTCAGCTAGCCCTACCTACGAGCAGTACTTC. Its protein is CASSFSASPTYEQYF.

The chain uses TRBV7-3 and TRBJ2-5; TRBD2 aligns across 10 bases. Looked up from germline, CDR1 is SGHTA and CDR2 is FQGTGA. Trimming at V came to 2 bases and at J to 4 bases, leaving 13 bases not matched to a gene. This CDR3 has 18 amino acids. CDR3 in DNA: TGTGCCAGCAGCTTAGGGTCGGCTAGCGGGGGAGGGTTAGAGACCCAGTACTTC. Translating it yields CASSLGSASGGGLETQYF.

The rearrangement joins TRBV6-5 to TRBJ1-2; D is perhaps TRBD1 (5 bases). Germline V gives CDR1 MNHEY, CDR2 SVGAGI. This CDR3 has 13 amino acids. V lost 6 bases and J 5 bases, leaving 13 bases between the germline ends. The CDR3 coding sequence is TGTGCCAGCAGCCTCACAGGAAGATATGGCTACACCTTC. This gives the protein CASSLTGRYGYTF.

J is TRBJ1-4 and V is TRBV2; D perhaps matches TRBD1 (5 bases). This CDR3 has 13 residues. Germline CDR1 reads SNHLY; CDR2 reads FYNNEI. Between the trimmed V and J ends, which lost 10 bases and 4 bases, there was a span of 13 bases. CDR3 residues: CATTGTGNEKLFF. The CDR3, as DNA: TGTGCCACAACCGGGACTGGTAATGAAAAACTGTTTTTT.

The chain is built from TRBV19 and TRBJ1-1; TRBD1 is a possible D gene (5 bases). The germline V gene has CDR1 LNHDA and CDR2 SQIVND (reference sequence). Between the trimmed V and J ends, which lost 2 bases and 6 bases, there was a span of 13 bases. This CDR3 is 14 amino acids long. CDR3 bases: TGTGCCAGTAGTATAATCCCCCAAGGGGCTGAAGCTTTCTTT. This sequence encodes CASSIIPQGAEAFF. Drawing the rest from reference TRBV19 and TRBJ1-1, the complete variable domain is DGGITQSPKYLFRKEGQNVTLSCEQNLNHDAMYWYRQDPGQGLRLIYYSQIVNDFQKGDIAEGYSVSREKKESFPLTVTSAQKNPTAFYLCASSIIPQGAEAFFGQGTRLTVV.

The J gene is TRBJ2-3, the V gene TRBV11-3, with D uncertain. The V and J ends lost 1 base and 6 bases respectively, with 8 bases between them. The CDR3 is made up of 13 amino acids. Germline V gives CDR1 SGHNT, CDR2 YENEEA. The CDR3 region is CASSLGVVDTQYF. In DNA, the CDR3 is TGTGCCAGCAGCTTAGGAGTCGTGGATACGCAGTATTTT.

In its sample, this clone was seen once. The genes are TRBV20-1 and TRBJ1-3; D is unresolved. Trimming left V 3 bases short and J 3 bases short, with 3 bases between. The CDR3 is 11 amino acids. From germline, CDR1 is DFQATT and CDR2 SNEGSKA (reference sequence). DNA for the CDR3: TGCAGTGCTAGTCGTGGAAACACCATATATTTT. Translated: CSASRGNTIYF.

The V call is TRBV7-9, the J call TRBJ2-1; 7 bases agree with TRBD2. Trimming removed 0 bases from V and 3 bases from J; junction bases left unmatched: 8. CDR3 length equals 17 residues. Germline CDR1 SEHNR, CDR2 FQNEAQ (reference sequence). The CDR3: CASSLAGGPVVYNEQFF. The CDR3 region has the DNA TGTGCCAGCAGCTTAGCGGGAGGGCCTGTGGTCTACAATGAGCAGTTCTTC.

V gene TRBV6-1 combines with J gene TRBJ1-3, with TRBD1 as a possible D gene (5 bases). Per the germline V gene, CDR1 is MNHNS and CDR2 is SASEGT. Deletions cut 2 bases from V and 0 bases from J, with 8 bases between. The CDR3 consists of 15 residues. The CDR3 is CASSETGPSGNTIYF. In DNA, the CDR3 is TGTGCCAGCAGTGAAACAGGACCCTCTGGAAACACCATATATTTT.

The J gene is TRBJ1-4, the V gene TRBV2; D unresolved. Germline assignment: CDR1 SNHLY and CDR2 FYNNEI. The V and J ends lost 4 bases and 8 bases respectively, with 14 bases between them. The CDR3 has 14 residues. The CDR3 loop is CASSGRSSDEKLFF. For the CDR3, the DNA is TGTGCCAGCAGTGGTAGGAGTTCCGACGAAAAACTGTTTTTT.

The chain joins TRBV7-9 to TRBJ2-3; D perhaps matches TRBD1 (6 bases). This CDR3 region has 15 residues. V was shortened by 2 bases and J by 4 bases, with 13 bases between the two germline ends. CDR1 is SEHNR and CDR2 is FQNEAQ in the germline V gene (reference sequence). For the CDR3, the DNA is TGTGCCAGCAGCTTAAATTTGGCAGGGGCAGATACGCAGTATTTT. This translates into CASSLNLAGADTQYF.

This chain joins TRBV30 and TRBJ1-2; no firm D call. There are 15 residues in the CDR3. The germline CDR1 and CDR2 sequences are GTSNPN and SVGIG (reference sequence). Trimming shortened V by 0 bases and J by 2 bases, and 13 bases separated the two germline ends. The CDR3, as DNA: TGTGCCTGGAGTGTACCCGGAGCCCAGAACTATGGCTACACCTTC. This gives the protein CAWSVPGAQNYGYTF.

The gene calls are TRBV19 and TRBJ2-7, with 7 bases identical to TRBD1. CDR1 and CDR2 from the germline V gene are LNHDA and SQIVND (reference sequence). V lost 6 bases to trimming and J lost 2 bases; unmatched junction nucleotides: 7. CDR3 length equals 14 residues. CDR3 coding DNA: TGTGCCAGTAGCTTAACAGGGGACCCCTACGAGCAGTACTTC. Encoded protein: CASSLTGDPYEQYF.

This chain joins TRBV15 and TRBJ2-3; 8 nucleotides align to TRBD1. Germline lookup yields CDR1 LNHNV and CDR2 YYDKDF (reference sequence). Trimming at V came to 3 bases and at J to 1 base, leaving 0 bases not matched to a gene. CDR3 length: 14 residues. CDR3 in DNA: TGTGCCACCAGCAGGGACAGGGGCACAGATACGCAGTATTTT. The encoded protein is CATSRDRGTDTQYF.

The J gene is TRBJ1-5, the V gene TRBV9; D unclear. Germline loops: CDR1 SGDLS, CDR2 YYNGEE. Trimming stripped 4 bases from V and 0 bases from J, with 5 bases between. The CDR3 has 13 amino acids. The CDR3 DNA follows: TGTGCCAGCAGCCCCAATAGCAATCAGCCCCAGCATTTT. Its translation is CASSPNSNQPQHF.

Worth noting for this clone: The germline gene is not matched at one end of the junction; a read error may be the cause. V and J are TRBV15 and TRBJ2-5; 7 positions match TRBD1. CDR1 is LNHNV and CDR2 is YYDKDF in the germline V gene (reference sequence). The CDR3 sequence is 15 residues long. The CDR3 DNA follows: TGTGCCACCAGCGGAGACAGGGTATTTGGGGAGACCCAGTACTTC. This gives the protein CATSGDRVFGETQYF.

For the CDR3, the DNA is TGTGCCTGGAATCGGGATTGGCTCTATGGCTACACCTTC. Amino acids: CAWNRDWLYGYTF. V usage is TRBV30 and J usage is TRBJ1-2; no clear D gene. The V gene's germline CDR1 is GTSNPN and CDR2 SVGIG (reference sequence). CDR3 length: 13 residues. With 4 bases removed from V and 4 bases from J, the gap between germline ends came to 13 bases.